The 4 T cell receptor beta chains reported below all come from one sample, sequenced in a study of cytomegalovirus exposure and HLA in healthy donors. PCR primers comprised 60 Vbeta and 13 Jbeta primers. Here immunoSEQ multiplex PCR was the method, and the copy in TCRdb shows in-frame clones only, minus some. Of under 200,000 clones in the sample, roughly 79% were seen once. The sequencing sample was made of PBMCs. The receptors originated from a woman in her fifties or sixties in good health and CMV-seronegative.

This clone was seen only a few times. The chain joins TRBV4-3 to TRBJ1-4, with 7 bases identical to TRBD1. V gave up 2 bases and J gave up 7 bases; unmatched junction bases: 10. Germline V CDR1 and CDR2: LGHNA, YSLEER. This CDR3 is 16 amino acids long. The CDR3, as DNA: TGCGCCAGCAGCCAATACTCAGGGGGATTAGGTGAAAAACTGTTTTTT. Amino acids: CASSQYSGGLGEKLFF.

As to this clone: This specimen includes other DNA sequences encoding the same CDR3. CDR3 loop: CASSLGGLYEQYF. The CDR3 coding sequence is TGTGCCAGCAGCTTAGGTGGACTCTACGAGCAGTACTTC. The chain uses TRBV11-2 and TRBJ2-7; a weak D match, TRBD2 (5 bases). Trimming stripped 1 base from V and 3 bases from J, with 7 bases between. Germline CDR1 reads SGHAT; CDR2 reads FQNNGV. The CDR3 consists of 13 residues.

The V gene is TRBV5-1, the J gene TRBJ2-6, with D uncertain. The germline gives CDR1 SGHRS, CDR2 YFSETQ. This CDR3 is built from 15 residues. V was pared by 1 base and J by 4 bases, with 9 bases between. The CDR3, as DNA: TGCGCCAGCAGCTTGTCGGGTTCCGGGGCCAACGTCCTGACTTTC. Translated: CASSLSGSGANVLTF. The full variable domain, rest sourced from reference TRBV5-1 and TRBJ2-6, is KAGVTQTPRYLIKTRGQQVTLSCSPISGHRSVSWYQQTPGQGLQFLFEYFSETQRNKGNFPGRFSGRQFSNSRSEMNVSTLELGDSALYLCASSLSGSGANVLTFGAGSRLTVL.

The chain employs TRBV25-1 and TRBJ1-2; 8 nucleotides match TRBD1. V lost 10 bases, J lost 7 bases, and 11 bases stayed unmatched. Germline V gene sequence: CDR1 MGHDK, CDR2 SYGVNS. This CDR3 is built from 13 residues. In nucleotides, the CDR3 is TGTGCCATCCGAGGCAGGGGGCTCGGTGGCTACACCTTC. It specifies CAIRGRGLGGYTF.